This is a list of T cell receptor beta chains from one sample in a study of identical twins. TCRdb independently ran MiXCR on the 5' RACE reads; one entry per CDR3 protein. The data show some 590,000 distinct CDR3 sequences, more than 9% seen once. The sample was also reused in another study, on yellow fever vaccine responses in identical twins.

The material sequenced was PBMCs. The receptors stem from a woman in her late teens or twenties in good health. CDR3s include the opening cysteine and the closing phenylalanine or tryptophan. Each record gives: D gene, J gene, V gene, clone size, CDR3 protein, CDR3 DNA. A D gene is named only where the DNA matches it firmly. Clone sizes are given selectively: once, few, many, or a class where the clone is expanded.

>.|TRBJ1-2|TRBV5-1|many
CASSLATPGPAYGYTF
TGCGCCAGCAGCTTGGCAACGCCGGGCCCGGCCTATGGCTACACCTTC
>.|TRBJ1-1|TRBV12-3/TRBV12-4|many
CASSGITEAFF
TGTGCCAGCAGTGGGATCACTGAAGCTTTCTTT
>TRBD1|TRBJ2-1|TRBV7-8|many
CASSSRDRAYNEQFF
TGTGCCAGCAGCTCCCGGGACAGGGCTTACAATGAGCAGTTCTTC
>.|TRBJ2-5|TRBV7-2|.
CASRWAETQYF
TGTGCCAGCAGGTGGGCAGAGACCCAGTACTTC
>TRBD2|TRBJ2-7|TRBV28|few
CASSRSGRTSYEQYF
TGTGCCAGCAGTCGTAGCGGGAGGACCTCCTACGAGCAGTACTTC
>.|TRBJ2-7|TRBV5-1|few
CASSPRGTLSYEQYF
TGCGCCAGCAGCCCCCGGGGGACGTTGTCCTACGAGCAGTACTTC
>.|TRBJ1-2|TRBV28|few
CAGGGYTF
TGTGCGGGCGGTGGCTACACCTTC
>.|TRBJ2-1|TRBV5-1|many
CASSPVDRVHNEQFF
TGCGCCAGCAGCCCGGTAGATAGGGTACACAATGAGCAGTTCTTC
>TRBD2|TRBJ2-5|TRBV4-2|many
CASSQEGTSGSQETQYF
TGTGCCAGCAGCCAAGAAGGGACTAGCGGGAGCCAAGAGACCCAGTACTTC
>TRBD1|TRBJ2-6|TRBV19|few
CASSIFRRGRASSGANVLTF
TGTGCCAGTAGTATTTTTCGCAGGGGGCGAGCAAGTTCTGGGGCCAACGTCCTGACTTTC
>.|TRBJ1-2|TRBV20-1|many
CSAPPTGYGYTF
TGCAGTGCTCCACCGACGGGCTATGGCTACACCTTC
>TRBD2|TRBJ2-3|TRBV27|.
CASSPRGRGTTDTQYF
TGTGCCAGCAGTCCACGTGGGCGGGGGACCACAGATACGCAGTATTTT
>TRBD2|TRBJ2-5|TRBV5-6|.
CASILGGTETQYF
TGTGCCAGCATCCTGGGGGGGACTGAGACCCAGTACTTC
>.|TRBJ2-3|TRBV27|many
CASSFGVALTDTQYF
TGTGCCAGCAGTTTCGGTGTCGCCCTCACAGATACGCAGTATTTT
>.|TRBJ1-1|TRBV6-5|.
CASVFGREAFF
TGTGCCAGCGTTTTCGGGCGTGAAGCTTTCTTT
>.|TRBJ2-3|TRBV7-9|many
CASSSKPDTQYF
TGTGCCAGCAGCTCAAAGCCAGATACGCAGTATTTT